The present T cell receptor (beta chain) was sequenced within a study of shared clonotypes between healthy human individuals. This clone showed up just once. The genomic DNA of each subset was split evenly across several immunoSEQ plates. Here immunoSEQ multiplex PCR was the method, and the copy in TCRdb shows in-frame clones only, minus some. Of 2,500,000 or so clones listed, more than 85% are singletons. The germline gives CDR1 MNHEY, CDR2 SMNVEV (reference sequence). This CDR3 is 16 amino acids long. Trimming pared 4 bases from V and 6 bases from J, leaving 19 bases between. Sequenced input: naive CD4+ T cells from PBMCs. Subset of the sample: CD45RA+ positively selected. This receptor was obtained from a man younger than 35 in good health. Some clones in this sample may be carry-over from other donors' samples. The chain joins TRBV27 to TRBJ2-1; D may be TRBD2 (6 bases). The CDR3 reads CASSSPSLASGNEQFF. The DNA for the CDR3 is TGTGCCAGCAGTTCCCCCTCACTAGCTTCGGGCAATGAGCAGTTCTTC.